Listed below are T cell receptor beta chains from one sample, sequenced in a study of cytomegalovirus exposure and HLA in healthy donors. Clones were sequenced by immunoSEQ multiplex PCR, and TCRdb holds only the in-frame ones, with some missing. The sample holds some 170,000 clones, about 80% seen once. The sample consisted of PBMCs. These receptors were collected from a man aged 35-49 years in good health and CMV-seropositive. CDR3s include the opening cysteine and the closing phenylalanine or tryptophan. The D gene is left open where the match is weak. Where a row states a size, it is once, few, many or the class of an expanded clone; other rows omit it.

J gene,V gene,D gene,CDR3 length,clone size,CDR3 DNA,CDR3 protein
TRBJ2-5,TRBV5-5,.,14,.,TGTGCCAGCAGCTTGGTTGGGGGCACAGAGACCCAGTACTTC,CASSLVGGTETQYF
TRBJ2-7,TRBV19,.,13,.,TGTGCCAGTAGTGGACAGAAGGGTCGCGAGCAGTACTTC,CASSGQKGREQYF
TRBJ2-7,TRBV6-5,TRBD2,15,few,TGTGCCAGCAGTTTAATAGCGGGAGATTCTCCCGAGCAGTACTTC,CASSLIAGDSPEQYF
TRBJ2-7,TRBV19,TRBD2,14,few,TGTGCCAGTAACACCGGGACTAGCTTCTACGAGCAGTACTTC,CASNTGTSFYEQYF
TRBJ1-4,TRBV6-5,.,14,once,TGTGCCAGCAGTTACGGAACAGTTAATGAAAAACTGTTTTTT,CASSYGTVNEKLFF
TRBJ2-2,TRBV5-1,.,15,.,TGCGCCAGCAGCCCGGCGGTCTCGAACACCGGGGAGCTGTTTTTT,CASSPAVSNTGELFF
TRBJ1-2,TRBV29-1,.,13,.,TGCAGCGTTGAATTTAGGGGGAACTATGGCTACACCTTC,CSVEFRGNYGYTF
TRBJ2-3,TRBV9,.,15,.,TGTGCCAGCAGTGCGGGACTCCTAAGCACAGATACGCAGTATTTT,CASSAGLLSTDTQYF
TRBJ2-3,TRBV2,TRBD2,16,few,TGTGCCAGCAGCCCGTTGACTAGCGGGAGCACAGATACGCAGTATTTT,CASSPLTSGSTDTQYF
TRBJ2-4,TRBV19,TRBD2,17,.,TGTGCCAGTAGTCACGCCACCCCGGCTAGCGGGAGTCACATTCAGTACTTC,CASSHATPASGSHIQYF
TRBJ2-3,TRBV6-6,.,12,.,TGTGCCAGCGCTCCCCAGGGAGATACGCAGTATTTT,CASAPQGDTQYF
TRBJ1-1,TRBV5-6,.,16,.,TGTGCCAGCAGCCCGCAGGGTAGAGGAGCGAACACTGAAGCTTTCTTT,CASSPQGRGANTEAFF
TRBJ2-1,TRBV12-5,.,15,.,TGTGCTAGTACTGGGCCTCCACTAGCCTACAATGAGCAGTTCTTC,CASTGPPLAYNEQFF
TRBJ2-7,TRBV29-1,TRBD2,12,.,TGCAGCGCCGATAGCGGGAGTGCTCGTCAGTACTTC,CSADSGSARQYF
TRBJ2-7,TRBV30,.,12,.,TGTGCCTGGAGCACAGGGAGCTACGAGCAGTACTTC,CAWSTGSYEQYF
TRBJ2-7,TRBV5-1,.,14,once,TGCGCCAGCAGCTTGGGAGCAGGCTCCTACGAGCAGTACTTC,CASSLGAGSYEQYF
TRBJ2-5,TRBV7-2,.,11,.,TGTGCCAGCAGCTCTCGAGAGACCCAGTACTTC,CASSSRETQYF
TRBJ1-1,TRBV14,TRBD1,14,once,TGTGCCAGCAGCTTACAGGGGGGGGACACTGAAGCTTTCTTT,CASSLQGGDTEAFF
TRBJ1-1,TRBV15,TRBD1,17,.,TGTGCCACCAGCAGAGACAACTGGACAGGAAAGAACACTGAAGCTTTCTTT,CATSRDNWTGKNTEAFF
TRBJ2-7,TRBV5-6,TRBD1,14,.,TGTGCCAGCAGCTTGGCGGACAGGGGGGCCGAGCAGTACTTC,CASSLADRGAEQYF
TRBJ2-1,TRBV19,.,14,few,TGTGCCAGTAGTATAGGGCCAGGATTGAATGAGCAGTTCTTC,CASSIGPGLNEQFF
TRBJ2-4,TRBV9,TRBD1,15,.,TGTGCCAGCAGCGTAGGAGGGACAGCTGGAAACATTCAGTACTTC,CASSVGGTAGNIQYF
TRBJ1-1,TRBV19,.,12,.,TGTGCCAGTCGCAGGGCGAAGACTGAAGCTTTCTTT,CASRRAKTEAFF
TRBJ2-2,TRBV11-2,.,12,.,TGTGCCAGCAGCTTCTACACCGGGGAGCTGTTTTTT,CASSFYTGELFF
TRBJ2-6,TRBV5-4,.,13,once,TGTGCCAGCAGCCCTTTCGGGGCCAACGTCCTGACTTTC,CASSPFGANVLTF
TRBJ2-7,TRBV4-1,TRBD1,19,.,TGCGCCAGCAGCCAACATCCGGGACAGGGGGGATCAAGACACTACGAGCAGTACTTC,CASSQHPGQGGSRHYEQYF
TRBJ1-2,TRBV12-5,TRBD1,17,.,TGTGCTAGTGGCCTGGACCCCCGGGACAGGGCTAACTATGGCTACACCTTC,CASGLDPRDRANYGYTF
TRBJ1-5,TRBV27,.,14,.,TGTGCCAGCAGTTTTAGTGATAGCAATCAGCCCCAGCATTTT,CASSFSDSNQPQHF
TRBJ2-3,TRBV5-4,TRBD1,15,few,TGTGCCAGCAGCCTCCGGACAGGGTCCACAGATACGCAGTATTTT,CASSLRTGSTDTQYF
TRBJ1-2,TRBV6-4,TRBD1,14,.,TGTGCCAGCAGCCCCGGGACAGGGAACTATGGCTACACCTTC,CASSPGTGNYGYTF
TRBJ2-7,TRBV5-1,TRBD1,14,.,TGCGCCAGCAGCCCCTCAGGGGGCGGATACAAGCAGTACTTC,CASSPSGGGYKQYF
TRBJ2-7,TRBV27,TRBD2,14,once,TGTGCCAGCAGTCTAGAGGGACTAAGCTACGAGCAGTACTTC,CASSLEGLSYEQYF
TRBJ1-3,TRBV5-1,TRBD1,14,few,TGCGCCAGCAGCGCCCAGGGGGCTGGAAACACCATATATTTT,CASSAQGAGNTIYF
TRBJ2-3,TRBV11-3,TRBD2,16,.,TGTGCCAGCAGCCAAGGGACTAGCGGGAGCGCAGATACGCAGTATTTT,CASSQGTSGSADTQYF
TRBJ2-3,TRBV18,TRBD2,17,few,TGTGCCAGCTCACCATTGCAACTAGCGGGGTTCACAGATACGCAGTATTTT,CASSPLQLAGFTDTQYF
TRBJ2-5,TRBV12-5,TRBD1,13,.,TGTGCTAGTGGCCCGACAGGGTTCGGGGAGCAGTACTTC,CASGPTGFGEQYF
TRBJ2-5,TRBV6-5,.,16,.,TGTGCCAGCAGTTACTCGAGCGGGTCCCCAGAAGAGACCCAGTACTTC,CASSYSSGSPEETQYF
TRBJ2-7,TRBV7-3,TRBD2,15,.,TGCGCCAGCAGCCAAGGACTAGCGGCAGTCTACGAGCAGTACTTC,CASSQGLAAVYEQYF
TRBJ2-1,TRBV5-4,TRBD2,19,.,TGTGCCAGCAGCTCTTCCGGGGGTAATCGACTAGCGGGCCTCAATGAGCAGTTCTTC,CASSSSGGNRLAGLNEQFF
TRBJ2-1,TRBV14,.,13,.,TGTGCCAGCAGCCAATTTGGGCTTTATGAGCAGTTCTTC,CASSQFGLYEQFF
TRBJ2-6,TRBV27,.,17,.,TGTGCCAGCAGTGCGCGGACAGTTTGGGCTGGGGCCAACGTCCTGACTTTC,CASSARTVWAGANVLTF